The rows below give T cell receptor beta chains drawn from one sample of a study of CD8+ T cells in alopecia areata. The table came from immunoSEQ multiplex PCR; TCRdb's copy has only in-frame clones and leaves some out. The sample includes 100,000 to 150,000 clones, around 49% seen only once; the top ten take roughly a sixth. The sample was CD8+ T cells sorted from blood, taken at week 0. Receptors were obtained from a human donor with alopecia areata. The CDR3 runs from the conserved cysteine through the conserved F or W. A D gene is named only where the DNA matches it firmly. Size is stated for part of the rows, as once, few or many counts, or as a class when the clone is expanded.

d_gene: TRBD2
v_gene: TRBV5-4
len: 15
j_gene: TRBJ2-1
abundance: -
CDR3aa: CASSLGSGGYNEQFF
CDR3nt: TGTGCCAGCAGCTTGGGTAGCGGGGGTTACAATGAGCAGTTCTTC

d_gene: -
v_gene: TRBV5-6
len: 13
j_gene: TRBJ1-1
abundance: -
CDR3aa: CASRKVENTEAFF
CDR3nt: TGTGCCAGCAGAAAGGTGGAGAACACTGAAGCTTTCTTT

d_gene: -
v_gene: TRBV27
len: 14
j_gene: TRBJ2-7
abundance: -
CDR3aa: CASSNSVDSYEQYF
CDR3nt: TGTGCCAGCAGCAACAGTGTCGACTCCTACGAGCAGTACTTC

d_gene: -
v_gene: TRBV14
len: 17
j_gene: TRBJ2-7
abundance: few
CDR3aa: CASSQEAPRETNYEQYF
CDR3nt: TGTGCCAGCAGCCAAGAAGCGCCCAGGGAAACAAACTACGAGCAGTACTTC

d_gene: -
v_gene: TRBV5-1
len: 16
j_gene: TRBJ2-6
abundance: -
CDR3aa: CASSVLSDSGANVLTF
CDR3nt: TGCGCCAGCAGCGTACTGAGTGACTCTGGGGCCAACGTCCTGACTTTC

d_gene: -
v_gene: TRBV7-2
len: 16
j_gene: TRBJ2-3
abundance: -
CDR3aa: CASSLEGPGAFDTQYF
CDR3nt: TGTGCCAGCAGCTTAGAAGGGCCAGGGGCTTTTGATACGCAGTATTTT

d_gene: -
v_gene: TRBV7-3
len: 16
j_gene: TRBJ1-2
abundance: few
CDR3aa: CASSRVDWGLNYGYTF
CDR3nt: TGTGCCAGCAGCCGCGTTGATTGGGGACTTAACTATGGCTACACCTTC

d_gene: -
v_gene: TRBV30
len: 15
j_gene: TRBJ2-7
abundance: -
CDR3aa: CAWSVGAGHTYEQYF
CDR3nt: TGTGCCTGGAGTGTAGGAGCAGGACATACCTACGAGCAGTACTTC

d_gene: TRBD1
v_gene: TRBV6-4
len: 14
j_gene: TRBJ2-7
abundance: -
CDR3aa: CASSDSGTVYEQYF
CDR3nt: TGTGCCAGCAGTGACTCTGGGACAGTCTACGAGCAGTACTTC

d_gene: TRBD1
v_gene: TRBV30
len: 12
j_gene: TRBJ1-1
abundance: -
CDR3aa: CAWSTGDTEAFF
CDR3nt: TGTGCCTGGAGTACAGGGGACACTGAAGCTTTCTTT

d_gene: TRBD1
v_gene: TRBV11-2
len: 14
j_gene: TRBJ2-7
abundance: few
CDR3aa: CASSWDSGYYEQYF
CDR3nt: TGTGCCAGCAGCTGGGACAGTGGATACTACGAGCAGTACTTC

d_gene: TRBD1
v_gene: TRBV29-1
len: 14
j_gene: TRBJ1-2
abundance: few
CDR3aa: CSVDSGGGIYGYTF
CDR3nt: TGCAGCGTTGATAGTGGAGGGGGCATCTATGGCTACACCTTC

d_gene: -
v_gene: TRBV29-1
len: 14
j_gene: TRBJ2-7
abundance: -
CDR3aa: CSARVQERIDEQYF
CDR3nt: TGCAGCGCCAGAGTCCAGGAGAGAATCGACGAGCAGTACTTC

d_gene: TRBD2
v_gene: TRBV5-1
len: 15
j_gene: TRBJ2-3
abundance: few
CDR3aa: CASSFLAGSTDTQYF
CDR3nt: TGCGCCAGCAGCTTTCTAGCGGGGAGCACAGATACGCAGTATTTT

d_gene: -
v_gene: TRBV7-2
len: 14
j_gene: TRBJ1-2
abundance: -
CDR3aa: CASSLAGMKDGYTF
CDR3nt: TGTGCCAGCAGCTTAGCGGGCATGAAGGATGGCTACACCTTC

d_gene: TRBD1
v_gene: TRBV13
len: 15
j_gene: TRBJ2-4
abundance: -
CDR3aa: CASSAQTGGRNIQYF
CDR3nt: TGTGCCAGCAGCGCCCAAACAGGGGGCAGGAACATTCAGTACTTC

d_gene: TRBD1
v_gene: TRBV9
len: 16
j_gene: TRBJ2-1
abundance: -
CDR3aa: CASSDPGGSSYNEQFF
CDR3nt: TGTGCCAGCAGCGATCCAGGGGGAAGCTCCTACAATGAGCAGTTCTTC

d_gene: -
v_gene: TRBV4-3
len: 14
j_gene: TRBJ2-2
abundance: -
CDR3aa: CASSLKEGSGELFF
CDR3nt: TGCGCCAGCAGCCTAAAGGAGGGGTCCGGGGAGCTGTTTTTT

d_gene: -
v_gene: TRBV5-1
len: 11
j_gene: TRBJ2-7
abundance: -
CDR3aa: CASSLGYEQYF
CDR3nt: TGCGCCAGCAGCTTGGGGTACGAGCAGTACTTC

d_gene: -
v_gene: TRBV4-1
len: 15
j_gene: TRBJ1-2
abundance: -
CDR3aa: CASSQEAGSDYGYTF
CDR3nt: TGCGCCAGCAGCCAAGAGGCAGGGTCGGACTATGGCTACACCTTC

d_gene: -
v_gene: TRBV6-5
len: 13
j_gene: TRBJ2-5
abundance: -
CDR3aa: CASSLGEAETQYF
CDR3nt: TGTGCCAGCAGTTTAGGAGAAGCAGAGACCCAGTACTTC

d_gene: TRBD2
v_gene: TRBV29-1
len: 12
j_gene: TRBJ2-5
abundance: few
CDR3aa: CSAGLGEETQYF
CDR3nt: TGCAGCGCTGGACTAGGCGAGGAGACCCAGTACTTC

d_gene: -
v_gene: TRBV4-1
len: 15
j_gene: TRBJ2-7
abundance: -
CDR3aa: CASSGHLGETYEQYF
CDR3nt: TGCGCCAGCAGCGGACATCTAGGGGAAACCTACGAGCAGTACTTC

d_gene: -
v_gene: TRBV29-1
len: 15
j_gene: TRBJ2-3
abundance: -
CDR3aa: CSVEIAETSTDTQYF
CDR3nt: TGCAGCGTTGAAATAGCGGAAACCAGCACAGATACGCAGTATTTT

d_gene: TRBD2
v_gene: TRBV13
len: 17
j_gene: TRBJ2-7
abundance: -
CDR3aa: CASSAGTSGGISYEQYF
CDR3nt: TGTGCCAGCAGCGCCGGGACTAGCGGGGGGATCTCCTACGAGCAGTACTTC

d_gene: -
v_gene: TRBV27
len: 15
j_gene: TRBJ1-2
abundance: -
CDR3aa: CASSSGAPVDYGYTF
CDR3nt: TGTGCCAGCAGTTCGGGCGCCCCGGTCGACTATGGCTACACCTTC

d_gene: -
v_gene: TRBV5-6
len: 15
j_gene: TRBJ1-1
abundance: few
CDR3aa: CASSSVQEGETEAFF
CDR3nt: TGTGCCAGCAGCTCAGTACAGGAGGGGGAAACTGAAGCTTTCTTT

d_gene: -
v_gene: TRBV7-9
len: 14
j_gene: TRBJ1-5
abundance: once
CDR3aa: CASSLKGLNQPQHF
CDR3nt: TGTGCCAGCAGCTTAAAGGGCCTCAATCAGCCCCAGCATTTT

d_gene: -
v_gene: TRBV6-6
len: 15
j_gene: TRBJ2-1
abundance: -
CDR3aa: CASSYDGPSYNEQFF
CDR3nt: TGTGCCAGCAGTTACGACGGCCCCTCCTACAATGAGCAGTTCTTC

d_gene: -
v_gene: TRBV5-6
len: 15
j_gene: TRBJ1-4
abundance: few
CDR3aa: CASSLTGGDHEKLFF
CDR3nt: TGTGCCAGCAGCTTGACTGGGGGAGATCATGAAAAACTGTTTTTT

d_gene: -
v_gene: TRBV5-1
len: 15
j_gene: TRBJ2-1
abundance: -
CDR3aa: CASSLDQGLESEQFF
CDR3nt: TGCGCCAGCAGCTTGGATCAGGGGTTAGAAAGTGAGCAGTTCTTC

d_gene: -
v_gene: TRBV30
len: 13
j_gene: TRBJ2-1
abundance: -
CDR3aa: CAWRGDNYNEQFF
CDR3nt: TGTGCCTGGAGGGGGGACAACTACAATGAGCAGTTCTTC

d_gene: TRBD1
v_gene: TRBV5-1
len: 15
j_gene: TRBJ1-6
abundance: many
CDR3aa: CASRPAGTENSPLHF
CDR3nt: TGCGCCAGCAGGCCCGCTGGGACAGAGAATTCACCCCTCCACTTT

d_gene: -
v_gene: TRBV27
len: 13
j_gene: TRBJ1-1
abundance: -
CDR3aa: CASSLLQNTEAFF
CDR3nt: TGTGCCAGCAGTTTACTCCAGAACACTGAAGCTTTCTTT

d_gene: -
v_gene: TRBV10-2
len: 9
j_gene: TRBJ2-5
abundance: -
CDR3aa: CAAGETQYF
CDR3nt: TGCGCAGCAGGGGAGACCCAGTACTTC

d_gene: TRBD2
v_gene: TRBV2
len: 14
j_gene: TRBJ2-7
abundance: few
CDR3aa: CASTLAGVQDEQYF
CDR3nt: TGTGCCAGCACCCTAGCGGGGGTTCAGGACGAGCAGTACTTC

d_gene: -
v_gene: TRBV27
len: 13
j_gene: TRBJ1-6
abundance: -
CDR3aa: CASSGGEQSPLHF
CDR3nt: TGTGCCAGCAGTGGAGGGGAACAATCACCCCTCCACTTT

d_gene: TRBD1
v_gene: TRBV15
len: 15
j_gene: TRBJ1-2
abundance: -
CDR3aa: CATSSRQGGRYGYTF
CDR3nt: TGTGCCACCAGCAGCCGACAGGGAGGACGGTATGGCTACACCTTC

d_gene: -
v_gene: TRBV2
len: 12
j_gene: TRBJ2-7
abundance: -
CDR3aa: CASSLRGDEQYF
CDR3nt: TGTGCCAGCAGCCTCAGGGGGGACGAGCAGTACTTC

d_gene: TRBD1
v_gene: TRBV9
len: 15
j_gene: TRBJ2-7
abundance: -
CDR3aa: CASSVEGTGIHEQYF
CDR3nt: TGTGCCAGCAGCGTAGAGGGGACAGGGATACACGAGCAGTACTTC

d_gene: TRBD1
v_gene: TRBV11-3
len: 14
j_gene: TRBJ1-5
abundance: few
CDR3aa: CASSLGQGNQPQHF
CDR3nt: TGTGCCAGCAGCTTGGGACAGGGCAATCAGCCCCAGCATTTT

d_gene: -
v_gene: TRBV5-6
len: 13
j_gene: TRBJ1-2
abundance: -
CDR3aa: CASSSWAGYGYTF
CDR3nt: TGTGCCAGCAGCTCCTGGGCAGGCTATGGCTACACCTTC

d_gene: -
v_gene: TRBV4-1
len: 16
j_gene: TRBJ2-6
abundance: few
CDR3aa: CASSQVSGTGANVLTF
CDR3nt: TGCGCCAGCAGCCAAGTATCGGGAACCGGGGCCAACGTCCTGACTTTC

d_gene: -
v_gene: TRBV7-8
len: 13
j_gene: TRBJ2-7
abundance: -
CDR3aa: CASSYRVLYEQYF
CDR3nt: TGTGCCAGCAGCTACAGGGTCCTCTACGAGCAGTACTTC

d_gene: TRBD1
v_gene: TRBV30
len: 15
j_gene: TRBJ2-2
abundance: -
CDR3aa: CAGTGTGAYTGELFF
CDR3nt: TGTGCCGGTACCGGGACAGGGGCCTACACCGGGGAGCTGTTTTTT

d_gene: TRBD1
v_gene: TRBV5-1
len: 15
j_gene: TRBJ2-7
abundance: -
CDR3aa: CASSLPGQGAYEQYF
CDR3nt: TGCGCCAGCAGCCTACCGGGACAGGGGGCCTACGAGCAGTACTTC

d_gene: TRBD1
v_gene: TRBV7-9
len: 17
j_gene: TRBJ1-3
abundance: -
CDR3aa: CASSDADRGLTGNTIYF
CDR3nt: TGTGCCAGCAGCGATGCCGACAGGGGATTAACTGGAAACACCATATATTTT

d_gene: TRBD1
v_gene: TRBV30
len: 14
j_gene: TRBJ1-2
abundance: once
CDR3aa: CAWSSGTGDYGYTF
CDR3nt: TGTGCCTGGAGTTCCGGGACAGGGGACTATGGCTACACCTTC

d_gene: -
v_gene: TRBV5-6
len: 16
j_gene: TRBJ1-5
abundance: once
CDR3aa: CASSLRWEAGNQPQHF
CDR3nt: TGTGCCAGCAGCTTACGATGGGAGGCGGGCAATCAGCCCCAGCATTTT

d_gene: -
v_gene: TRBV6-4
len: 12
j_gene: TRBJ2-2
abundance: few
CDR3aa: CASTSSTGELFF
CDR3nt: TGTGCCAGCACTAGCTCCACCGGGGAGCTGTTTTTT